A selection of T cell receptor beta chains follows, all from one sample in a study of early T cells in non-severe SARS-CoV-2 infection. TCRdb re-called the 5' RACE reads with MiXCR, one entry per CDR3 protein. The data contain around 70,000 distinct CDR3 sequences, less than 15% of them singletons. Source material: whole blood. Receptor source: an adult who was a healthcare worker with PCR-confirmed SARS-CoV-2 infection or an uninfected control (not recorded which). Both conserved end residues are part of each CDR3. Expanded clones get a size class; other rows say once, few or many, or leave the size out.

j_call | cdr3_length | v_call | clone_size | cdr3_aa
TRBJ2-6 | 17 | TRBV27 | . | CASKQGTVHSGANVLTF
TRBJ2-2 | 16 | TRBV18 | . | CASYPDRGRDTGELFF
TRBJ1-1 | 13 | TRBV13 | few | CASRYPEGVEAFF
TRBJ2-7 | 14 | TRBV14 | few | CASSQQQGSYEQYF
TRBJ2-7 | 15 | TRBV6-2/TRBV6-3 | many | CASCPGTGRGYEQYF
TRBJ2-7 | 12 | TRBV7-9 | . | CASSRGAYEQYF
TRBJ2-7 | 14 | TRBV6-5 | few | CASSSQGRPYEQYF
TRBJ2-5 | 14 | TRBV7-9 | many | CASSPASPWETQYF
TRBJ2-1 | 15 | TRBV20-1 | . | CSARPLGRSYNEQFF
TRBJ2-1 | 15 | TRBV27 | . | CASSRTSLSYNEQFF
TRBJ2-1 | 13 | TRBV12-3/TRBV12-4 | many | CASSFPGGNEQFF
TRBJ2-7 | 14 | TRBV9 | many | CASSPTPSGYEQYF
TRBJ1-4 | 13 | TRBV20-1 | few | CSVLDRNNEKLFF
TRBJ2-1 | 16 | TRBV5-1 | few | CASSLSRTGSVDEQFF
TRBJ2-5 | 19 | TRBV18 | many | CASSLGETSGMGRKETQYF
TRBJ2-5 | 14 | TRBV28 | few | CASSLMGRQETQYF
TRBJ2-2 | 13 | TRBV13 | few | CASSPLGTGELFF
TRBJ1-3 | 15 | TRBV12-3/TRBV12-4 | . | CASSLTGGPGNTIYF
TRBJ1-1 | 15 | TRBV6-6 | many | CASSPPRQGNTEAFF
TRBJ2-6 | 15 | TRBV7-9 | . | CASSLGAAGANVLTF
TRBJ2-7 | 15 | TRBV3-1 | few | CASSQVGTSGNLRYF
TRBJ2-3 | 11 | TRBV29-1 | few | CSVGGPDTQYF
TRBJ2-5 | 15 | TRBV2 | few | CASSPDRGRQETQYF
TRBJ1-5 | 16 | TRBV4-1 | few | CASSQEGGSRNQPQHF
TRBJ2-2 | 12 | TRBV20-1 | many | CSATRGTGELFF
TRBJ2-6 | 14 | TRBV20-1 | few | CSAGAVPGANVLTF
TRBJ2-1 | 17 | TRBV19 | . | CASNPFGAPSSYNEQFF
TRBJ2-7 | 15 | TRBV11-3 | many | CASSLSGTGGSEQYF
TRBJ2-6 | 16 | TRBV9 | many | CASSTGQNSGANVLTF
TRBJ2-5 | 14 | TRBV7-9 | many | CASSLAGGGETQYF
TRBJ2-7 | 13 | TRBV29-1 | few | CSVEEAGVYEQYF
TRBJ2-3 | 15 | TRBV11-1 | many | CASARSSGPTDTQYF